The 3 T cell receptor beta chains given below trace back to one sample, sequenced in a study of T cells in women clearing cervical HPV infection. Sequenced by immunoSEQ multiplex PCR; TCRdb stores in-frame clones only, minus some. The specimen's table records 15,000 to 20,000 clones. The sequenced sample consisted of blood buffy coat. All receptors derive from a woman aged 18-69 years with a cervical HPV16 infection that either progressed to CIN3+ or cleared (not recorded which).

A remark on this clone: Read sequence stops 3 residues before the CDR3 end, and the germline J gene provides the missing end. V and J are TRBV29-1 and TRBJ2-1, with 7 bases lining up with TRBD1. The CDR3 contains 16 residues. With 0 bases clipped from V and 0 bases from J, the junction kept 5 bases outside the gene matches. CDR1 and CDR2 (germline): SQVTM, ANQGSEA. The DNA read from the CDR3 is TGCAGCGTTGAAGACCCGGGACAGAGCTCCTACAATGAG. The encoded protein is CSVEDPGQSSYNE. The full CDR3 reads CSVEDPGQSSYNEQFF.

Comment on this clone: Read sequence stops 3 residues before the CDR3 end, and the germline J gene provides the missing end. This sequence joins TRBV6-2 or TRBV6-3 and TRBJ1-5; no firm D call. The CDR3 extends over 16 amino acids. The V and J ends lost 4 bases and 0 bases respectively, with 13 bases between them. Germline CDR1 is MNHEY and CDR2 is SVGEGT. CDR3 bases read: TGTGCCAGCAGTTCTCCCGGGTGGAATAGCAATCAGCCC. It specifies CASSSPGWNSNQP. The full CDR3 is CASSSPGWNSNQPQHF.

Regarding this clone: The read halts 3 residues ahead of the CDR3 end, with the missing end drawn from the germline J gene. This sequence joins TRBV7-2 and TRBJ1-5, with D unresolved. The CDR3 runs 14 residues. Per the germline V gene, CDR1 is SGHTA and CDR2 is FQGNSA. V shed 1 base and J shed 2 bases, with 6 bases lying between them. The covered CDR3 bases are TGTGCCAGCAGCTTAGAGGTGGGCAATCAGCCC. Its translation: CASSLEVGNQP. The CDR3, in full, reads CASSLEVGNQPQHF.